The 16 T cell receptor beta chains below come from one sample, sequenced in a study of shared clonotypes between healthy human individuals. Only in-frame clones appear in the TCRdb table, and some are missing; sequencing was by immunoSEQ multiplex PCR. The sample records some 2,000,000 clones, approximately 95% being singletons. The sample was naive CD4+ T cells sorted from blood. This sample's subset: CD45RA+ positively selected. The receptor source for this set is a man in his late teens or twenties in good health.

Notes on this clone: A much larger clone lies a single base off, so this may be a read error. This sample includes further DNA sequences coding for the same CDR3. The chain is built from TRBV11-2 and TRBJ1-2, with TRBD1 as a possible D gene (6 bases). Between the trimmed V and J ends, which lost 4 bases and 5 bases, there was a span of 8 bases. The germline V gene encodes CDR1 SGHAT and CDR2 FQNNGV. The CDR3 has 12 amino acids. The CDR3 loop is CASSSQGYGYTF. The CDR3 DNA reads as TGTGCCAGCAGCTCCCAGGGGTATGGCTACACCTTC.

The chain has TRBV30 and TRBJ2-1; D might be TRBD2 (6 bases). V lost 0 bases and J lost 3, with 18 bases in between. The CDR3 runs 17 residues. Germline V gives CDR1 GTSNPN, CDR2 SVGIG (reference sequence). The CDR3 bases are TGTGCCTGGAGTGTAACCGTGTTTAGCGGAAGCTACAATGAGCAGTTCTTC. Protein: CAWSVTVFSGSYNEQFF.

The J gene is TRBJ2-7, the V gene TRBV7-9; D could derive from TRBD1 or TRBD2 (5 bases each). Germline V lookup: CDR1 SEHNR, CDR2 FQNEAQ (reference sequence). This CDR3 spans 15 amino acids. Trimming took off 1 base at V and 0 bases at J, with 10 bases between the two ends. The CDR3 loop is CASSLGSGSSYEQYF. Written as DNA, the CDR3 is TGTGCCAGCAGCTTAGGGTCAGGGAGCTCCTACGAGCAGTACTTC.

The V call is TRBV7-9, the J call TRBJ1-1, with D maybe TRBD1 (5 bases). This CDR3 contains 16 residues. Looked up from germline, CDR1 is SEHNR and CDR2 is FQNEAQ (reference sequence). V was shortened by 3 bases and J by 0 bases, with 14 bases between the two germline ends. The CDR3 here is CASSFGRDQMNTEAFF. The CDR3 DNA reads as TGTGCCAGCAGCTTTGGCAGGGACCAAATGAACACTGAAGCTTTCTTT.

This clone came up once. The rearrangement links TRBV18 to TRBJ2-1; 9 bases are shared with TRBD1. J was trimmed by 3 bases and V by 3 bases; bases with no gene match: 3. This CDR3 contains 15 residues. CDR1 is KGHSH and CDR2 is LQKENI in the germline V gene. For the CDR3, the DNA is TGTGCCAGCTCACCCTGGGACAGGGTCTACAATGAGCAGTTCTTC. Amino acid sequence: CASSPWDRVYNEQFF.

Worth noting for this clone: This CDR3 is also generated by other DNA sequences in the sample. The CDR3 DNA sequence: TGCAGTGCTCCCTTGACCGGGGAGCTGTTTTTT. It codes for CSAPLTGELFF. This chain joins TRBV20-1 and TRBJ2-2, with D unclear. The germline V gene has CDR1 DFQATT and CDR2 SNEGSKA (reference sequence). V was clipped by 5 bases and J by 5 bases, with 6 bases between them. This CDR3 region has 11 residues.

The V and J genes are TRBV10-1 and TRBJ1-1; 9 positions match TRBD1. V lost 4 bases to trimming and J lost 10 bases; unmatched junction nucleotides: 7. Germline V gene lookup returns CDR1 WNHNN and CDR2 SYGVQD (reference sequence). The CDR3 spans 13 residues. CDR3 in amino acids: CASSVETGGRAFF. CDR3 nucleotides: TGCGCCAGCAGTGTGGAGACAGGGGGAAGAGCTTTCTTT.

The gene calls are TRBV11-2 and TRBJ1-1, with unresolved D. CDR1 and CDR2 from the germline V gene are SGHAT and FQNNGV. This CDR3 is built from 13 residues. Trimming removed 6 bases at V and 0 bases at J, with 8 bases between. The CDR3 sequence: CASRLGLNTEAFF. The DNA for the CDR3 is TGTGCCAGCAGGCTGGGCTTGAACACTGAAGCTTTCTTT.

The chain is built from TRBV7-9 and TRBJ2-5; D not resolved. V dropped 1 base and J dropped 5 bases, with 20 bases sitting between them. Germline CDR1 SEHNR, CDR2 FQNEAQ (reference sequence). There are 17 residues in the CDR3. The DNA for the CDR3 is TGTGCCAGCAGCTTAGGACGGCAAGGTCAAGGGTGGGAGACCCAGTACTTC. Its protein product is CASSLGRQGQGWETQYF.

This clone was detected only a few times. This chain joins TRBV6-5 and TRBJ1-3; D remains unclear. The V gene lost 3 bases and the J gene lost 6 bases, with 3 bases spanning the gap. Germline V gene sequence: CDR1 MNHEY, CDR2 SVGAGI. CDR3 size: 11 residues. The CDR3 DNA reads as TGTGCCAGCAGTTATCTAAACACCATATATTTT. The encoded protein is CASSYLNTIYF.

V is TRBV18 and J is TRBJ2-7; 12 positions agree with TRBD2. V trimming: 0 bases; J trimming: 5 bases; junction bases outside the gene matches: 11. Germline CDR1 and CDR2: KGHSH and LQKENI. CDR3 length equals 18 residues. CDR3 coding DNA: TGTGCCAGCTCACCACCGCAGGGGCTAGCGGGAGGGCCCCACGAGCAGTACTTC. It encodes CASSPPQGLAGGPHEQYF.

The chain couples TRBV18 to TRBJ1-6; 7 bases agree with TRBD1. V lost 5 bases and J lost 7; bases outside the gene matches: 5. CDR3 length: 14 residues. Germline V lookup: CDR1 KGHSH, CDR2 LQKENI. Written as DNA, the CDR3 is TGTGCCAGCTCATCGGGGACAGTAAATTCACCCCTCCACTTT. This sequence encodes CASSSGTVNSPLHF.

J is TRBJ1-5 and V is TRBV6-6, with D hard to call. Germline V gene lookup returns CDR1 MNHNY and CDR2 SVGAGI (reference sequence). This CDR3 has 16 residues. The germline V and J ends were trimmed by 6 bases and 5 bases, with 20 bases remaining between them. CDR3 residues: CASSSPWQVGDQPQHF. The CDR3 DNA reads as TGTGCCAGCAGCTCCCCATGGCAGGTAGGAGATCAGCCCCAGCATTTT.

The chain is built from TRBV7-2 and TRBJ1-6; 11 bases fit TRBD1. Germline V gene sequence: CDR1 SGHTA, CDR2 FQGNSA. The CDR3 extends over 16 amino acids. V dropped 0 bases and J dropped 7; count of bases not matched to a gene: 2. The CDR3 here is CASSLARTGGNSPLHF. The DNA of the CDR3 is TGTGCCAGCAGCTTAGCTCGGACAGGGGGCAATTCACCCCTCCACTTT.

The CDR3 spells CASSPTGGGEQYF. The CDR3 nucleotides are TGTGCCAGCAGCCCTACAGGGGGGGGCGAGCAGTACTTC. The chain carries TRBV13 and TRBJ2-7; maybe TRBD1 (8 bases). The CDR3 is 13 residues long. V lost 5 bases and J lost 6, with 14 bases in between. The germline CDR1 and CDR2 sequences are PRHDT and FYEKMQ (reference sequence).

The chain has TRBV5-4 and TRBJ2-3, with 7 bases identical to TRBD2. Germline CDR1 reads SGHNT; CDR2 reads YYREEE (reference sequence). The CDR3 has 13 residues. V was clipped by 3 bases and J by 4 bases; unmatched bases: 2. The CDR3 DNA reads as TGTGCCAGCAGCTCGGGGAGGGCAGATACGCAGTATTTT. Protein product: CASSSGRADTQYF.